The 14 T cell receptor beta chains listed next were all sequenced from one sample in a study of T cells in Graves' hyperthyroidism and ophthalmopathy. Amplification yielded TCR beta CDR3 regions, with RNA transcripts as the source. An initial round of RT-PCR targeting the TCR CDR3 relied on the HTBI primer set. Each CDR3 protein gets one entry after TCRdb re-called the multiplex PCR reads with MiXCR. The table records a few hundred thousand distinct CDR3 sequences, around 14% of them present only once. The sample was blood. The source of these receptors is a woman in her twenties or thirties with Graves' hyperthyroidism that later progressed to Graves' ophthalmopathy.

This chain links TRBV6-5 with TRBJ2-6; 7 bases agree with TRBD1. With V trimmed by 0 bases and J by 1 base, 3 bases remained unmatched. Germline CDR1 is MNHEY and CDR2 is SVGAGI. The length of the CDR3 is 17 residues. This chain's CDR3 is CASSYSTRGSGANVLTF. CDR3 coding DNA: TGTGCCAGCAGTTACTCGACCAGGGGGTCTGGGGCCAACGTCCTGACTTTC.

This clonotype was observed many times. The rearrangement joins TRBV12-3 or TRBV12-4 to TRBJ2-7; TRBD2 matches at 12 bases. The CDR3 loop spans 15 amino acids. V was pared by 5 bases and J by 2 bases, with 4 bases of the junction left unmatched. The CDR3 coding sequence is TGTGCCAGCAGTGCTAGCGGGAGGGTAACCTACGAGCAGTACTTC. Protein: CASSASGRVTYEQYF.

The rearrangement links TRBV10-1 to TRBJ2-2, with unresolved D. Germline CDR1 and CDR2: WNHNN and SYGVQD (reference sequence). Trimming left V 6 bases short and J 3 bases short, with 11 bases between. CDR3 length equals 14 residues. CDR3 amino acids: CASRDFGDTGELFF. The CDR3 DNA follows: TGCGCCAGCAGGGATTTCGGTGACACCGGGGAGCTGTTTTTT.

In its sample, this clonotype was seen a few times. V is TRBV20-1 and J is TRBJ2-1; D unresolved. V was clipped by 4 bases and J by 12 bases, with 13 bases between them. The CDR3 covers 11 residues. Germline CDR1 reads DFQATT; CDR2 reads SNEGSKA (reference sequence). The CDR3 DNA sequence: TGCAGTGCTATTTCCTCCCTTGGGCAGTTCTTC. Translated, it gives CSAISSLGQFF.

This clonotype was recorded many times. The chain links TRBV30 to TRBJ1-1; TRBD1 matches 7 bases. There are 14 residues in the CDR3. Germline assignment: CDR1 GTSNPN and CDR2 SVGIG (reference sequence). The junction had 6 bases not matched to a gene; V was cut back by 4 bases and J by 1 base. For the CDR3, the DNA is TGTGCCTGGACCTGGGACAGTTCGAACACTGAAGCTTTCTTT. Its translation: CAWTWDSSNTEAFF.

This clonotype was counted between two and nine times. A read error may produce the germline difference seen at one junction end. The chain employs TRBV5-1 and TRBJ2-2; a possible D gene is TRBD1 (6 bases). CDR1 is SGHRS, CDR2 YFSETQ, per germline. The length of the CDR3 is 14 residues. The CDR3 DNA is TGCGCCACCAGCATGGGGGCATCCACCGGGGAGCTGTTTTTT. It codes for CATSMGASTGELFF.

The rearrangement uses TRBV9 and TRBJ2-2; 7 positions agree with TRBD1. V shed 7 bases and J 3 bases; nucleotides not matched to a gene: 6. The CDR3 runs to 14 residues. The germline CDR1 and CDR2 sequences are SGDLS and YYNGEE. Written as DNA, the CDR3 is TGTGCCAGCCGTGGGACAGACTACACCGGGGAGCTGTTTTTT. This translates into CASRGTDYTGELFF.

The rearrangement uses TRBV5-1 and TRBJ1-1, with TRBD1 matching 9 bases. Germline V gene lookup returns CDR1 SGHRS and CDR2 YFSETQ. V trimming: 4 bases; J trimming: 1 base; junction bases outside the gene matches: 5. This CDR3 is built from 15 residues. As DNA, the CDR3 is TGCGCCAGCAGCAGATGGACAGGGGAGAACACTGAAGCTTTCTTT. The encoded protein is CASSRWTGENTEAFF.

In its sample, this clonotype was seen many times. This chain joins TRBV18 and TRBJ1-1, with D tentatively TRBD1 (5 bases). Germline CDR1 is KGHSH and CDR2 is LQKENI. This CDR3 has 13 amino acids. V lost 6 bases and J 1 base, leaving 9 bases between the germline ends. The CDR3 coding sequence is TGTGCCAGCTCGGGACCTGCGAACACTGAAGCTTTCTTT. Translated, it gives CASSGPANTEAFF.

This clonotype appeared many times. The V gene is TRBV4-2, the J gene TRBJ2-5; D ambiguous. The germline gives CDR1 LGHNA, CDR2 YNFKEQ. The CDR3 consists of 15 residues. The ends were cut back, 1 base at V and 4 bases at J, with 13 bases in the middle. The CDR3, as DNA: TGTGCCAGCAGCCAAGTGGGTGAGCGTCTAGAGACCCAGTACTTC. This encodes CASSQVGERLETQYF.

This clonotype was recorded at least ten times. The chain recombines TRBV29-1 with TRBJ1-3; D remains ambiguous. The V end was cut by 4 bases, the J end by 0 bases, with 10 bases between. The CDR3 has 14 amino acids. In germline, CDR1 is SQVTM, CDR2 ANQGSEA. The CDR3 spells CSVVGENSGNTIYF. CDR3 in DNA: TGCAGCGTTGTTGGGGAGAACTCTGGAAACACCATATATTTT.

This clonotype was recorded a few times. The chain combines TRBV18 with TRBJ2-1, with 11 bases that match TRBD1. Losses at the gene ends were 3 bases for V and 6 bases for J; bases not matched to a gene: 7. CDR1 is KGHSH, CDR2 LQKENI, per germline. The CDR3 is 16 residues long. CDR3 sequence: CASSPKGTGGSNEQFF. As DNA, the CDR3 is TGTGCCAGCTCACCTAAGGGGACAGGGGGATCCAATGAGCAGTTCTTC.

This clonotype was seen repeatedly, ten times or more. The chain carries TRBV12-3 or TRBV12-4 and TRBJ2-7; TRBD2 agrees at 9 bases. V was pared by 4 bases and J by 1 base, with 8 bases of the junction left unmatched. The CDR3 runs 16 residues. The CDR3 sequence: CASSSTAGGGSYEQYF. The CDR3 nucleotides are TGTGCCAGCAGTTCGACAGCGGGAGGTGGGTCCTACGAGCAGTACTTC.

This clonotype was found a few times. The V and J genes are TRBV7-2 and TRBJ2-1; either TRBD1 or TRBD2 may supply D (6 bases each). This CDR3 region has 14 residues. Trimming left V 0 bases short and J 10 bases short, with 13 bases between. Per germline, CDR1 SGHTA and CDR2 FQGNSA. The chain's CDR3 is CASSLAGGPPEQFF. The CDR3, as DNA: TGTGCCAGCAGCTTAGCGGGGGGCCCTCCGGAGCAGTTCTTC.